This is a list of T cell receptor beta chains from one sample in a study of shared clonotypes between healthy human individuals. Sequenced by immunoSEQ multiplex PCR; TCRdb stores in-frame clones only, minus some. Of millions of clones listed, around 94% are singletons. The sample consisted of naive CD4+ T cells sorted from blood. The source of these receptors is a man younger than 35 in good health. The conserved cysteine and the conserved F or W are not part of the CDR3 here. The order of the fields is V gene, CDR3 protein.

>TRBV5-6
ASSLPRDIGEKLF
>TRBV5-1
ASSPDGISSYEQY
>TRBV5-1
ASSPGTGEDQPQH
>TRBV11-2
ASSLGETQY
>TRBV5-6
ASSLVGVSYGYT
>TRBV6-5
ASSFIPGEGPQH
>TRBV27
ASSPGGSYNSPLH
>TRBV10-3
AISEVGQGSYEQY
>TRBV6-6
ASSYSDPNTEAF
>TRBV11-2
ASSWENTDTQY
>TRBV9
ASSVSGSTDTQY
>TRBV27
ASKKGDRPTWGTDTQY
>TRBV27
ASSLGTNYGYT
>TRBV9
ASSVGRLGSPGELF
>TRBV2
ASSELSGNTIY
>TRBV6-5
ASRTGLEQY
>TRBV18
ASSLGTATNEKLF
>TRBV6-1
ASSEALLGGNQPQH
>TRBV29-1
SVEGAWREETQY
>TRBV14
ASSQEGRPWDYGYT
>TRBV9
ASSGTGTANTGELF
>TRBV11-2
ASSVRDFLTYEQY
>TRBV30
AWSVTSGKVTQY
>TRBV10-3
AISTVNTEAF
>TRBV10-3
AISAGTSGGVETQY
>TRBV4-1
ASSQEGGLSYEQY
>TRBV7-9
ASSLEPLLNTEAF
>TRBV2
ASNSDRSNEKLF
>TRBV6-1
ASSRDRPYEQY
>TRBV7-2
ASSGDRDQPQH
>TRBV29-1
SVGRDEKLF
>TRBV10-3
AISESRGTSKEQY
>TRBV7-3
ASIPGHYSGANVLT
>TRBV2
ASADSSSYNEQF